This paragraph reports one T cell receptor beta chain. Germline CDR1 and CDR2: MNHNS and SASEGT. The CDR3 sequence is 16 residues long. The germline V and J ends were trimmed by 1 base and 5 bases, with 14 bases remaining between them. The data belong to a study of blood T cell repertoires in COVID-19. Looking at the study overall: COVID-19 samples, acute and convalescent, were from the United States, Italy and Spain. T cells, B-cell-depleted T cells, or PBMCs provided the cDNA or gDNA that served as material.

In the study's own analysis: Cell counts per sample came from amplifying reference gene primers. Clones were read by immunoSEQ multiplex PCR, and TCRdb kept only the in-frame ones, dropping some. V, J and clone size are those of that table, while D and trimming were read from the DNA. The table includes 85,000 to 100,000 clones, 75% to 95% detected once. Sequencing was done on a sample of peripheral blood. This sequence was found in a man aged 60 to 75 with acute or convalescent COVID-19. This chain uses TRBV6-1 with TRBJ1-4, with a weak D call TRBD1 (6 bases). CDR3 sequence (DNA): TGTGCCAGCAGTGAAGAGGGAGGGGGGTGGAATGAAAAACTGTTTTTT. Its translation: CASSEEGGGWNEKLFF.